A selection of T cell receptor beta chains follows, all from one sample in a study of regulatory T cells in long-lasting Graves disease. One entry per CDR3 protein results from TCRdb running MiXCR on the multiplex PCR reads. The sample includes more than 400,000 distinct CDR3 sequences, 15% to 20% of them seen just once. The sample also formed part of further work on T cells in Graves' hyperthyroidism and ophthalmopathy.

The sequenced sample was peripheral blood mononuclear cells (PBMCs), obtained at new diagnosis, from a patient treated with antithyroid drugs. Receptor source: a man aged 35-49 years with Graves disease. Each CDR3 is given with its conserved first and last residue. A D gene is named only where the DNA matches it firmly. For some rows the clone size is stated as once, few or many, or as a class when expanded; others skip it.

CDR3nt: TGTGCCAGCAGCGCTCCGGGACAGGGTAATTCACCCCTCCACTTT; CDR3aa: CASSAPGQGNSPLHF; j_gene: TRBJ1-6; abundance: -; v_gene: TRBV9; d_gene: TRBD1
CDR3nt: TGTGCCACCAGTGCCGCCGGAGAGGGCACAGATACGCAGTATTTT; CDR3aa: CATSAAGEGTDTQYF; j_gene: TRBJ2-3; abundance: few; v_gene: TRBV24-1; d_gene: -
CDR3nt: TGTGCCACCAGTGATCCGGGGTTCCGCTACACCTTC; CDR3aa: CATSDPGFRYTF; j_gene: TRBJ1-2; abundance: many; v_gene: TRBV24-1; d_gene: -
CDR3nt: TGTGCCAGCATCAATAAAAGCAATCAGCCCCAGCATTTT; CDR3aa: CASINKSNQPQHF; j_gene: TRBJ1-5; abundance: -; v_gene: TRBV6-2/TRBV6-3; d_gene: -
CDR3nt: TGTGCCATCAGTGAGTCAGTGGGCGCAGGTAGCGGGAGGACGTACAATGAGCAGTTCTTC; CDR3aa: CAISESVGAGSGRTYNEQFF; j_gene: TRBJ2-1; abundance: few; v_gene: TRBV10-3; d_gene: TRBD2
CDR3nt: TGTGCCAGCAGCGACAGAAACAATGAGCAGTTCTTC; CDR3aa: CASSDRNNEQFF; j_gene: TRBJ2-1; abundance: many; v_gene: TRBV7-9; d_gene: -
CDR3nt: TGCAGTGCTAGCCACAGGAGCTGGACAGATACGCAGTATTTT; CDR3aa: CSASHRSWTDTQYF; j_gene: TRBJ2-3; abundance: few; v_gene: TRBV20-1; d_gene: -
CDR3nt: TGTGCCAGCAACTTAAAGTGGAGTAGCCAGGCCACCTATCGTACGCAGTATTTT; CDR3aa: CASNLKWSSQATYRTQYF; j_gene: TRBJ2-3; abundance: -; v_gene: TRBV11-2; d_gene: -
CDR3nt: TGTGCCAGCAGTAGACAGGGGGCGAATTCACCCCTCCACTTT; CDR3aa: CASSRQGANSPLHF; j_gene: TRBJ1-6; abundance: few; v_gene: TRBV6-2/TRBV6-3; d_gene: TRBD1
CDR3nt: TGTGCCACCAGCAGATCGGGACCTCACAATGAGCAGTTCTTC; CDR3aa: CATSRSGPHNEQFF; j_gene: TRBJ2-1; abundance: many; v_gene: TRBV15; d_gene: -
CDR3nt: TGCGCCAGCAGCCCGGGACCAGGGGAGACCCAGTACTTC; CDR3aa: CASSPGPGETQYF; j_gene: TRBJ2-5; abundance: many; v_gene: TRBV5-1; d_gene: -
CDR3nt: TGCAGTGCTAGGGGACTAGCGGGAGTTGGCCGAGAGACCCAGTACTTC; CDR3aa: CSARGLAGVGRETQYF; j_gene: TRBJ2-5; abundance: many; v_gene: TRBV20-1; d_gene: TRBD2
CDR3nt: TGCAGTGCTGTCGGACAGGGCACCTTCGAGCAGTACTTC; CDR3aa: CSAVGQGTFEQYF; j_gene: TRBJ2-7; abundance: -; v_gene: TRBV20-1; d_gene: TRBD1
CDR3nt: TGTGCCAGCAGTCCCGGGACTAGCGGGAGTCGAGAGACCCAGTACTTC; CDR3aa: CASSPGTSGSRETQYF; j_gene: TRBJ2-5; abundance: many; v_gene: TRBV12-3/TRBV12-4; d_gene: TRBD2
CDR3nt: TGTGCCAGCAGTATAGGGACAGACTACGAGCAGTACTTC; CDR3aa: CASSIGTDYEQYF; j_gene: TRBJ2-7; abundance: many; v_gene: TRBV28; d_gene: TRBD1
CDR3nt: TGTGCCTGGAGTGTAGGGGCAGGGGGCTTGGATACGCAGTATTTT; CDR3aa: CAWSVGAGGLDTQYF; j_gene: TRBJ2-3; abundance: many; v_gene: TRBV30; d_gene: TRBD1
CDR3nt: TGTGCCACCAGCAGTCGACTAGCGGGAGTCGGCGAGCAGTACTTC; CDR3aa: CATSSRLAGVGEQYF; j_gene: TRBJ2-7; abundance: many; v_gene: TRBV15; d_gene: TRBD2
CDR3nt: TGTGCCAGCAGTACCGGACAGCACACCGGGGAGCTGTTTTTT; CDR3aa: CASSTGQHTGELFF; j_gene: TRBJ2-2; abundance: few; v_gene: TRBV28; d_gene: -
CDR3nt: TGTGCCAGCAAGGCGGGGAGCACCGATACGCAGTATTTT; CDR3aa: CASKAGSTDTQYF; j_gene: TRBJ2-3; abundance: -; v_gene: TRBV2; d_gene: -
CDR3nt: TGTGCCAGCAGCTTAACGGTCGCGGGGGACAATGAGCAGTTCTTC; CDR3aa: CASSLTVAGDNEQFF; j_gene: TRBJ2-1; abundance: many; v_gene: TRBV7-2; d_gene: TRBD2
CDR3nt: TGTGCCATCAGTGCGACCAACACTGAAGCTTTCTTT; CDR3aa: CAISATNTEAFF; j_gene: TRBJ1-1; abundance: many; v_gene: TRBV10-3; d_gene: -
CDR3nt: TGTGCCAGCGGATGGACAGAGATCCAGCCCCAGCATTTT; CDR3aa: CASGWTEIQPQHF; j_gene: TRBJ1-5; abundance: many; v_gene: TRBV27; d_gene: -